This T cell receptor (beta chain) was captured by sequencing in a study of breast tumors, draining lymph nodes, adjacent tissues. MiXCR, run by TCRdb on the multiplex PCR reads, gives a single entry per CDR3 protein. This sample has some 120,000 distinct CDR3 sequences, with roughly 21% found just once. Breast cancer patients provided tissue from their axillary draining lymph nodes. This clonotype was detected ten times or more. Germline V gene data show CDR1 as DFQATT and CDR2 as SNEGSKA (reference sequence). This CDR3 has 16 amino acids. The V end was cut by 1 base, the J end by 0 bases, with 13 bases between.

The rearrangement links TRBV20-1 to TRBJ1-5, with D unresolved. Sequencing was carried out using axillary lymph node tissue. The receptor's source is a female donor with breast cancer. Some clones in this sample may be carry-over from other donors' samples. In nucleotides, the CDR3 is TGCAGTGCTAGAGTCCCCGTTACACTTAGCAATCAGCCCCAGCATTTT. Translation: CSARVPVTLSNQPQHF.